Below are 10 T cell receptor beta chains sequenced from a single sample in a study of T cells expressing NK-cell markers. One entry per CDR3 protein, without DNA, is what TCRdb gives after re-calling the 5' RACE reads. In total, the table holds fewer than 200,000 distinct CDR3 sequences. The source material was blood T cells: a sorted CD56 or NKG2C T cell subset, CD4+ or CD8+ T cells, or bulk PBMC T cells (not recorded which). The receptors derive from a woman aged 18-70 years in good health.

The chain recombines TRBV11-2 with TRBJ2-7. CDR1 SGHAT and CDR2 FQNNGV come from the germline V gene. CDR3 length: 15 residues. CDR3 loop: CASSLEEGSTYEQYF.

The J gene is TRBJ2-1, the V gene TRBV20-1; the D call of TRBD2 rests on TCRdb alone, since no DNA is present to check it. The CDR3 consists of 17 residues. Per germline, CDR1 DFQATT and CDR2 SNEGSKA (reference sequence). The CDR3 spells CSARPQGERGGYNEQFF.

CDR3 protein: CASSDRGLAGFLLYNEQFF. The rearrangement joins TRBV2 to TRBJ2-1; lacking DNA, the TRBD2 call made by TCRdb goes unchecked. The germline V gene encodes CDR1 SNHLY and CDR2 FYNNEI. The CDR3 is made up of 19 amino acids.

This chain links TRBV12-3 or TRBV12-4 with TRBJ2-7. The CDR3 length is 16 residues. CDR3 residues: CASSLNAAVRSYEQYF.

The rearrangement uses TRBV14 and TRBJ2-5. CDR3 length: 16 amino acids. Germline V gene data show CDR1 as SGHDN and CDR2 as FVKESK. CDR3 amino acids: CASSQVSGIWMETQYF.

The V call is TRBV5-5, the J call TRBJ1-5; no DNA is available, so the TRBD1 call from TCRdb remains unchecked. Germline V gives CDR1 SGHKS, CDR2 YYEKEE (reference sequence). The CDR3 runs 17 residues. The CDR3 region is CASSLRGTGHSNQPQHF.

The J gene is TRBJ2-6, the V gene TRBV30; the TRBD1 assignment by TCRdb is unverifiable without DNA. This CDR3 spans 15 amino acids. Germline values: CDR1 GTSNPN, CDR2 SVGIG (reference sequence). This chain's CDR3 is CACTPASSGANVLTF. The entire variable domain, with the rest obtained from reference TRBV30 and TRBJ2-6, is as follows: SQTIHQWPATLVQPVGSPLSLECTVEGTSNPNLYWYRQAAGRGLQLLFYSVGIGQISSEVPQNLSASRPQDRQFILSSKKLLLSDSGFYLCACTPASSGANVLTFGAGSRLTVL.

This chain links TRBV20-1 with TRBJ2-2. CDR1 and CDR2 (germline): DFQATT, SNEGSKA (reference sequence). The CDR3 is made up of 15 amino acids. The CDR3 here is CSAIGVRRDTGELFF.

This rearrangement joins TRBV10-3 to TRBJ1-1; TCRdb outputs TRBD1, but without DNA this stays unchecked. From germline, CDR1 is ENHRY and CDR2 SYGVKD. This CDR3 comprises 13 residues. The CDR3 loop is CAVEQVRGTEAFF.

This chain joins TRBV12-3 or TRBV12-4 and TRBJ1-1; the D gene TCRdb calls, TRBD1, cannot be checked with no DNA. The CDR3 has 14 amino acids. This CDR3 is CASSLTGTGTEAFF.